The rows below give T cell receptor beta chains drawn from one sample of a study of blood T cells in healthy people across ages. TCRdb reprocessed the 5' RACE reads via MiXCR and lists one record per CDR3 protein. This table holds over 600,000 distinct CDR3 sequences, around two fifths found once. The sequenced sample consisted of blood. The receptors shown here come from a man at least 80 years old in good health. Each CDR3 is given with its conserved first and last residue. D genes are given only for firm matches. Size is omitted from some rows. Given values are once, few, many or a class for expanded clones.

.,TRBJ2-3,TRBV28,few,TGTGCCAGCAGTCCCCCCGGGACCAATACGCAGTATTTT,CASSPPGTNTQYF
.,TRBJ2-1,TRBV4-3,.,TGCGCCAGCAGTCGTGGAGTCATCGGGGCCTACAATGAGCAGTTCTTC,CASSRGVIGAYNEQFF
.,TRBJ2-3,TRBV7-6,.,TGTGCCAGCAGCTTATCGGTCACAGATACGCAGTATTTT,CASSLSVTDTQYF
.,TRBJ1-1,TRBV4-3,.,TGCGCCAGCAGCCAATCCTTGCCCGCAGGGCGTACTGAAGCTTTCTTT,CASSQSLPAGRTEAFF
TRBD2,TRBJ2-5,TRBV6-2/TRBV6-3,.,TGTGCCAGCAGCCCAGATAGCGGGAGGGCTGAGACCCAGTACTTC,CASSPDSGRAETQYF
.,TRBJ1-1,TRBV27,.,TGTGCCAGCAGTCTCAGGGGTAGGGGTACTGAAGCTTTCTTT,CASSLRGRGTEAFF
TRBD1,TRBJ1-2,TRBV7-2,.,TGTGCCAGCAGCACAAACCAGGGGGCTGATGGCTACACCTTC,CASSTNQGADGYTF
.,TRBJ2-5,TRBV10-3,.,TGTGCCATCAGTGTAGAGGGACTGGAGACCCAGTACTTC,CAISVEGLETQYF
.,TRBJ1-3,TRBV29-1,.,TGCAGCGTTGAAAAAAAGCCACAAGCCGGGACTCCTGGAAACACCATATATTTT,CSVEKKPQAGTPGNTIYF
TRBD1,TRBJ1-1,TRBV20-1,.,TGCAGTGCTAGACTCCACCGGGACAGGGTCCCTGAAGCTTTCTTT,CSARLHRDRVPEAFF
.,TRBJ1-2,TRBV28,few,TGTGCCAGCAGTTTATTCAAGGCGACTTTAAACTATGGCTACACCTTC,CASSLFKATLNYGYTF
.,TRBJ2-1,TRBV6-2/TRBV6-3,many,TGTGCCAGCAGTAAAATACAGGGCCATGAGCAGTTCTTC,CASSKIQGHEQFF
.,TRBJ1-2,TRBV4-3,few,TGCGCCAGCAGCCAAGTTGGACCTCGAGGGAACTATGGCTACACCTTC,CASSQVGPRGNYGYTF
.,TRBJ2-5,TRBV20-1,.,TGCAGTGCTAGAGATCTCCGCAGCGGCCATTACGACCAGTACTTC,CSARDLRSGHYDQYF
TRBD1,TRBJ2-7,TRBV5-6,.,TGTGCCAGCAGCTACCCGGGACAGATAACCTACGAGCAGTACTTC,CASSYPGQITYEQYF
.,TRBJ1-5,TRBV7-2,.,TGTGCCAGCAGACAGGGCCTAAATAGCAATCAGCCCCAGCATTTT,CASRQGLNSNQPQHF
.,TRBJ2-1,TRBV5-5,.,TGTGCCAGCAGCTTACGCGTCTCCGGCTCCTACAATGGGCAGTTCTTC,CASSLRVSGSYNGQFF
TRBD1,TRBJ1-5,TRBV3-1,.,TGTGCCAGCAGCCAGGGACAGCCTTTGAGCAATCAGCCCCAGCATTTT,CASSQGQPLSNQPQHF
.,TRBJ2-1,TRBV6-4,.,TGTGCCAGCAGTCCGGACACTCTCCGGGATGAGCAGTTCTTC,CASSPDTLRDEQFF
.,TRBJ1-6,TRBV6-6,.,TGTGCCATCAGTTTACAGGGTGATCCACCCCTCCACTTT,CAISLQGDPPLHF
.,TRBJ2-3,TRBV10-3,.,TGTGCCATCAGTGAGCCCACCCATGGCACAGATACGCAGTATTTT,CAISEPTHGTDTQYF
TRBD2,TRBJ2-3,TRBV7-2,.,TGTGCCAGCAGCTTAGATATTCCTAGCGGGATCCGCACAGATACGCAGTATTTT,CASSLDIPSGIRTDTQYF
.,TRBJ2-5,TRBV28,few,TGTGCCAGCAAGTCCACGGGGGAGACCCAGTACTTC,CASKSTGETQYF
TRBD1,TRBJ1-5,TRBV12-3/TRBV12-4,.,TGTGCCAGCAGTTCTGACAGGGCACAGCCCCAGCATTTT,CASSSDRAQPQHF
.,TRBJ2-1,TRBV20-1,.,TGCAGTGCTAGAGACGGGGCCTTAAGGAATGAGCAGTTCTTC,CSARDGALRNEQFF
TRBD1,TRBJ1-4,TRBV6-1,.,TGTGCCAGCAGTGAAGACAGGGGGGAAAAACTGTTTTTT,CASSEDRGEKLFF
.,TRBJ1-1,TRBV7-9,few,TGTGCCAGCAGCCCCGCGGAAGCTTTCTTT,CASSPAEAFF
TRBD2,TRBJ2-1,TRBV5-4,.,TGTGCCAGCAGCTGGACTAGCGGGATTGACGGCGAGCAGTTCTTC,CASSWTSGIDGEQFF
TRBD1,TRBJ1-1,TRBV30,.,TGTGCCTGCCCCGGGACAGGGGACACTGAAGCTTTCTTT,CACPGTGDTEAFF
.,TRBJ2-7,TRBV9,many,TGTGCCAGCAGCCCGCGTGAAGGAAATTTGGACGAGCAGTACTTC,CASSPREGNLDEQYF
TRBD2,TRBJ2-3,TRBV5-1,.,TGCGCCAGCAGCTTGGTAGCGGCGGGGGGGCCGCAAGATACGCAGTATTTT,CASSLVAAGGPQDTQYF
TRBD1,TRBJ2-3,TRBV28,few,TGTGCCAGCAACACCGGGACAGGGGGTTTCGATACGCAGTATTTT,CASNTGTGGFDTQYF
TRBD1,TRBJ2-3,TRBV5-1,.,TGCGCCAGCAGCTTGGGGGACAGCTCCTACAATGAGCAGTATTTT,CASSLGDSSYNEQYF
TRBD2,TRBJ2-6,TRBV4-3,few,TGCGCCAGCAGCCAAGATCCCCTAGCGGGGTGGTCTGGGGCCAACGTCCTGACTTTC,CASSQDPLAGWSGANVLTF
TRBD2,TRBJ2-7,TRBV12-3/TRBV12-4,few,TGTGCCAGCAGTTCTCTGGGCGGGGGCTACGAGCAGTACTTC,CASSSLGGGYEQYF
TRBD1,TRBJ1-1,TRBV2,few,TGTGCCAGCAAGTGGACAGGTGATGCCACTGAAGCTTTCTTT,CASKWTGDATEAFF
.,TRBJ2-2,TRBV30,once,TGTGCCTGCGTGCTTACAGGCATCTGGGGGGAGCTGTTTTTT,CACVLTGIWGELFF
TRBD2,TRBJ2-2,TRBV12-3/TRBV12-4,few,TGTGCCAGCAGTTTCAGGTCTAGCGGGAGCGCCGGGGAGCTGTTTTTT,CASSFRSSGSAGELFF
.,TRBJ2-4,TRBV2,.,TGTGCCAGCACACCGCAGGGCCTACTCGAAAACATTCAGTACTTC,CASTPQGLLENIQYF
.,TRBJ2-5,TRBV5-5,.,TGTGCCAGCAGCTTGTTAACCTGGCGGACCGCTCAAGAGACCCAGTACTTC,CASSLLTWRTAQETQYF
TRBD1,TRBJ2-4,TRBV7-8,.,TGTGCCAGCAGCGTTTCGGGACAGGGGGACATTCAGTACTTC,CASSVSGQGDIQYF
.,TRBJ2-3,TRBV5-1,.,TGCGCCGGCAGCATAACCGGCGGGGCAGGGACAGATACGCAGTATTTT,CAGSITGGAGTDTQYF
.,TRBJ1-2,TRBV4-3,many,TGCGCCAGCAGCCAAGATCGAGGGGGAGGCTACACCTTC,CASSQDRGGGYTF
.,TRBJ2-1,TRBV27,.,TGTGCCAGCGGTCCTTGGGGCGATAACAATGAGCAGTTCTTC,CASGPWGDNNEQFF
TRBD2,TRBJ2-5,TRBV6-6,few,TGTGCCATCTCCGAAGCGGGGGCTCAAGAGACCCAGTACTTC,CAISEAGAQETQYF
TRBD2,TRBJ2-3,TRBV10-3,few,TGTGCCACGGTCGGACTAGCGGGGGTGGATACGCAGTATTTT,CATVGLAGVDTQYF
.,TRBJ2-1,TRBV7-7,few,TGTGCTAGCAGCTCAGGGTCAGGGGATGAGCAGTTCTTC,CASSSGSGDEQFF
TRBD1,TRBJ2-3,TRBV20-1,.,TGCAGTCCATTGACAGGGAAATCAGATACGCAGTATTTT,CSPLTGKSDTQYF
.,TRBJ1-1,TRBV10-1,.,TGCGCCAGCAGTGAGTCGGCGAACACTGAAGCTTTCTTT,CASSESANTEAFF
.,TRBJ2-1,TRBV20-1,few,TGCAGTGCTAGAGAAGGGGTCAATGAGCAGTTCTTC,CSAREGVNEQFF
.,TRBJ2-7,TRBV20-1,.,TGCAGTGCTAGAACAGGACAGCCTGTCTTCGACGAGCAGTACTTC,CSARTGQPVFDEQYF
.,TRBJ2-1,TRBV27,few,TGTGCCAGCAGTTCAGACAGGCTATCCTACAATGAGCAGTTCTTC,CASSSDRLSYNEQFF
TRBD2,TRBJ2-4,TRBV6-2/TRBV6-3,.,TGTGCCCGCAGTTACCATAGCGGGTTAGCCAAAAACATTCAGTACTTC,CARSYHSGLAKNIQYF
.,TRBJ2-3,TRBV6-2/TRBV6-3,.,TGTGCCAGCAGGCTGGACTCCACAGATACGCAGTATTTT,CASRLDSTDTQYF
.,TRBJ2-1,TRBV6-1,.,TGTGCCAGCAGTGAGTTCTTTAATGAGCAGTTCTTC,CASSEFFNEQFF
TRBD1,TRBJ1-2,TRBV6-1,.,TGTGCCAGCAGTGAAGACAGGGGAGGAGGCTACACCTTC,CASSEDRGGGYTF
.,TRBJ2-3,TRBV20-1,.,TGCAGTGCTGCACTAGAAGATACGCAGTATTTT,CSAALEDTQYF
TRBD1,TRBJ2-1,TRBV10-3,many,TGTGCCATGAGGGGACAGAGCAACAATGAGCAGTTCTTC,CAMRGQSNNEQFF
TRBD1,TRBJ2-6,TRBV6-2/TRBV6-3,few,TGTGCCAGCAGTTCTGGACAGGGGGATTCTGGGGCCAACGTCCTGACTTTC,CASSSGQGDSGANVLTF